Listed here are 20 T cell receptor beta chains from one sample, sequenced in a study of response to subunit inactivated influenza vaccine (dated by TCRdb to 2016 to 2018). The method behind the library was RT-PCR. Sequencer: Illumina HiSeq 2500. TCRdb redid the processing of the public reads, applying fastp at Q25 and MiXCR, and retained in-frame beta chains. Here each entry gathers all rows of one CDR3 protein and keeps the most common genes and DNA. The sample table lists 550,000 to 800,000 distinct CDR3 sequences, roughly 14% of them with a count of one. The top ten constitute around 6.5% of the sample. This sample comprised PBMCs from blood, obtained roughly 2 weeks before vaccination. The receptors come from a man aged 45-65 years who received an inactivated influenza vaccine. Donor details come from another sample of the same person, matched by shared clones.

The chain couples TRBV18 to TRBJ2-6, with D hard to call. Per the germline V gene, CDR1 is KGHSH and CDR2 is LQKENI. The CDR3 runs 16 residues. Trimming cost V 3 bases and J 0 bases, with 9 bases left between them. The CDR3 DNA sequence: TGTGCCAGCTCACCCGGGCAGTTCTCTGGGGCCAACGTCCTGACTTTC. It encodes CASSPGQFSGANVLTF.

As for this clonotype: The germline gene is not matched at one end of the junction; a read error may be the cause. The chain employs TRBV19 and TRBJ1-3, with 7 bases that match TRBD1. This CDR3 spans 16 amino acids. In germline, CDR1 is LNHDA, CDR2 SQIVND (reference sequence). The CDR3 bases are TGTGCCAGTAGATCCTTGGGACAGCTTTCTGGAAACACCATGTATTTT. It specifies CASRSLGQLSGNTMYF.

This chain uses TRBV5-6 with TRBJ1-1; TRBD1 might be the D (5 bases). The CDR3 extends over 18 amino acids. V was pared by 1 base and J by 1 base, with 20 bases between. Germline V lookup: CDR1 SGHDT, CDR2 YYEEEE. CDR3 DNA sequence: TGTGCCAGCAGCTTGTCGGGACGGTGGACGAGCGAGAACACTGAAGCTTTCTTT. Protein product: CASSLSGRWTSENTEAFF.

J is TRBJ1-1 and V is TRBV12-3 or TRBV12-4; no firm D call. V was shortened by 3 bases and J by 3 bases, with 11 bases between the two germline ends. The CDR3 runs 14 residues. Here the CDR3 reads CASSLRRRDTEAFF. The CDR3 DNA sequence: TGTGCCAGCAGTTTGCGCCGAAGGGACACTGAAGCTTTCTTT.

The chain employs TRBV10-3 and TRBJ1-1; D is uncertain. V lost 7 bases to trimming and J lost 4 bases, with 13 bases between them. CDR1 is ENHRY and CDR2 is SYGVKD in the germline V gene. This CDR3 contains 13 residues. The CDR3 region is CAITKGSTTEAFF. The CDR3 nucleotides are TGTGCCATCACCAAGGGAAGTACCACTGAAGCTTTCTTT.

This clonotype was counted between two and nine times. V usage is TRBV20-1 and J usage is TRBJ2-7, with a possible D match to TRBD2 (6 bases). The CDR3 consists of 14 residues. V was shortened by 2 bases and J by 0 bases, with 11 bases between the two germline ends. Germline V gene sequence: CDR1 DFQATT, CDR2 SNEGSKA (reference sequence). In DNA form, the CDR3 reads TGCAGTGCTAGACGGGGACTGAGCTCCTACGAGCAGTACTTC. Encoded protein: CSARRGLSSYEQYF.

The V and J genes are TRBV5-1 and TRBJ1-2; TRBD1 might be the D (5 bases). The CDR3 is made up of 14 amino acids. The germline CDR1 and CDR2 sequences are SGHRS and YFSETQ. Trimming stripped 6 bases from V and 8 bases from J, with 20 bases between. The CDR3 DNA follows: TGCGCCAGCACCGGAACCCAGGGTAGCTTCGGCTACACCTTC. Translation: CASTGTQGSFGYTF.

V is TRBV29-1 and J is TRBJ2-5, with D possibly being TRBD2 (6 bases). CDR1 is SQVTM and CDR2 is ANQGSEA in the germline V gene. V was cut by 0 bases and J by 5 bases, with 22 bases left in between. The CDR3 extends over 17 amino acids. CDR3 residues: CSVEDHLAGSGVETQYF. The CDR3 bases are TGCAGCGTTGAAGATCATCTGGCGGGATCCGGAGTGGAGACCCAGTACTTC.

This chain joins TRBV5-1 and TRBJ1-4, with TRBD1 matching 9 bases. The germline gives CDR1 SGHRS, CDR2 YFSETQ. The CDR3 is 15 amino acids. After removal of 5 bases from V and 2 bases from J, the junction contained 4 bases not matched to a gene. The CDR3 is CASRTTGGTNEKLFF. For the CDR3, the DNA is TGCGCCAGCAGGACTACAGGGGGCACTAATGAAAAACTGTTTTTT.

This clonotype turned up a few times. The chain carries TRBV3-1 and TRBJ2-4, with D hard to call. Germline V gene data show CDR1 as LGHDT and CDR2 as YNNKEL (reference sequence). Trimming pared 0 bases from V and 6 bases from J, leaving 12 bases between. The CDR3 length is 15 residues. DNA of the CDR3: TGTGCCAGCAGCCAAGATCGTTTTAGTCTAAACATTCAGTACTTC. This translates into CASSQDRFSLNIQYF.

This chain joins TRBV12-3 or TRBV12-4 and TRBJ2-2, with 12 bases matching TRBD1. The length of the CDR3 is 16 residues. V shed 5 bases, J shed 3 bases, and the junction held 4 bases outside the gene matches. The CDR3 loop reads CASSPGTGGYTGELFF. CDR3 nucleotide sequence: TGTGCCAGCAGTCCGGGGACAGGGGGCTACACCGGGGAGCTGTTTTTT.

The V gene is TRBV7-9, the J gene TRBJ1-1, with D unresolved. Per germline, CDR1 SEHNR and CDR2 FQNEAQ (reference sequence). V gave up 6 bases and J gave up 1 base, with 9 bases separating them. The CDR3 runs 13 residues. The CDR3: CASRLTQNTEAFF. CDR3 in DNA: TGTGCCAGCAGACTCACACAGAACACTGAAGCTTTCTTT.

This clonotype has just a few counts. This chain joins TRBV28 and TRBJ2-5; TRBD1 is a possible D gene (9 bases). The CDR3 extends over 15 amino acids. V dropped 6 bases and J dropped 7 bases, with 21 bases sitting between them. Looked up from germline, CDR1 is MDHEN and CDR2 is SYDVKM. CDR3 in DNA: TGTGCCAGCAGCTCGGGAGGGACAGGGTTGGGGACCCAGTACTTC. Translation gives CASSSGGTGLGTQYF.

This chain uses TRBV19 with TRBJ2-1; D not certain. The germline V gene has CDR1 LNHDA and CDR2 SQIVND (reference sequence). V was trimmed by 3 bases and J by 6 bases, leaving 6 bases between them. The CDR3 loop spans 12 amino acids. CDR3 amino acids: CASSIISNEQFF. The CDR3, as DNA: TGTGCCAGTAGTATTATCAGCAATGAGCAGTTCTTC.

This chain links TRBV5-1 with TRBJ2-1; 9 bases line up with TRBD2. The CDR3 covers 16 residues. J was trimmed by 4 bases and V by 5 bases; bases with no gene match: 10. Looked up from germline, CDR1 is SGHRS and CDR2 is YFSETQ. The CDR3 spells CASSERAGGSYNEQFF. The CDR3 nucleotides read TGCGCCAGCAGTGAACGTGCGGGAGGGTCATACAATGAGCAGTTCTTC.

Note on this clonotype: It is likely a read error, because the conserved phenylalanine at the end of the CDR3 is missing. The rearrangement joins TRBV6-1 to TRBJ2-1; D is perhaps TRBD2 (6 bases). V lost 7 bases to trimming and J lost 1 base, with 23 bases between them. Germline V CDR1 and CDR2: MNHNS, SASEGT. CDR3 length equals 18 residues. CDR3 region: CASKSLVVGGVSYNEQFL. The CDR3 bases are TGTGCCAGCAAAAGTTTAGTAGTGGGAGGTGTTTCCTACAATGAGCAGTTCCTC.

This chain uses TRBV15 with TRBJ2-7, with a tentative D call TRBD1 (6 bases). The CDR3 length is 15 residues. The germline gives CDR1 LNHNV, CDR2 YYDKDF (reference sequence). V lost 0 bases to trimming and J lost 7 bases, with 16 bases between them. CDR3 nucleotides: TGTGCCACCAGCAGAGATTCGGCAGGGCAGGGGGAGCAGTACTTC. Amino acid sequence: CATSRDSAGQGEQYF. The variable domain in full, with the rest retrieved from reference TRBV15 and TRBJ2-7, is DAMVIQNPRYQVTQFGKPVTLSCSQTLNHNVMYWYQQKSSQAPKLLFHYYDKDFNNEADTPDNFQSRRPNTSFCFLDIRSPGLGDTAMYLCATSRDSAGQGEQYFGPGTRLTVT.

J is TRBJ2-3 and V is TRBV5-1; D remains ambiguous. The CDR3 has 17 residues. In germline, CDR1 is SGHRS, CDR2 YFSETQ. Trimming removed 3 bases at V and 2 bases at J, with 19 bases between. The CDR3 here is CASSSGSRLAVTDTQYF. DNA of the CDR3: TGCGCCAGCAGCTCGGGCAGCAGATTAGCAGTCACAGATACGCAGTATTTT.

The chain links TRBV7-2 to TRBJ2-1, with D unclear. V gave up 0 bases and J gave up 10 bases, with 7 bases separating them. The V gene's germline CDR1 is SGHTA and CDR2 FQGNSA. The CDR3 consists of 12 residues. This CDR3 is CASSLALVEQFF. The CDR3 coding sequence is TGTGCCAGCAGCTTAGCGCTGGTGGAGCAGTTCTTC. Full variable domain (missing parts from reference TRBV7-2 and TRBJ2-1): GAGVSQSPSNKVTEKGKDVELRCDPISGHTALYWYRQSLGQGLEFLIYFQGNSAPDKSGLPSDRFSAERTGGSVSTLTIQRTQQEDSAVYLCASSLALVEQFFGPGTRLTVL.

The J gene is TRBJ2-5, the V gene TRBV20-1; D gene ambiguous. With 3 bases removed from V and 0 bases from J, the gap between germline ends came to 5 bases. The CDR3 is made up of 12 amino acids. Germline assignment: CDR1 DFQATT and CDR2 SNEGSKA (reference sequence). The CDR3 DNA follows: TGCAGTGCTAGGCCGAACCAAGAGACCCAGTACTTC. Protein product: CSARPNQETQYF.